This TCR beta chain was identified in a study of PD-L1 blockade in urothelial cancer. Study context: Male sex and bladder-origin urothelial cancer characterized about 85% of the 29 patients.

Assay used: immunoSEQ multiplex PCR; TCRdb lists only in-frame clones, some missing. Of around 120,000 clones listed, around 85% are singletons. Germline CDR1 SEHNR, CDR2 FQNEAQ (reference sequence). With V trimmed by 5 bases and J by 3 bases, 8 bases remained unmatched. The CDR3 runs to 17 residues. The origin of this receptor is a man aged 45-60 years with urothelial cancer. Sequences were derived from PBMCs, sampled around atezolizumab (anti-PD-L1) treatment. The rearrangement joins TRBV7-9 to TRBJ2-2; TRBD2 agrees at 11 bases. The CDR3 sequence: CASSHHEGLADTGELFF. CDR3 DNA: TGTGCCAGCAGCCACCACGAGGGACTAGCGGACACCGGGGAGCTGTTTTTT.